This T cell receptor (beta chain) was identified in a study of cytomegalovirus exposure and HLA in healthy donors. In the study overall: Assignment to the Caucasian-associated ancestry cluster applied to more than 75% of the approximately 380 genotyped donors.

PCR primers comprised 60 Vbeta and 13 Jbeta primers. Sequencing was performed with immunoSEQ multiplex PCR; in TCRdb, only in-frame clones are kept and a portion is missing. The repertoire holds about 120,000 clones, with roughly 82% as singletons. This CDR3 spans 16 amino acids. Germline CDR1 reads SGHNT; CDR2 reads YYREEE (reference sequence). Losses at the gene ends were 10 bases for V and 2 bases for J; bases not matched to a gene: 10. Study results and caveats: Rare TCR sequences dominated, though some public TCRs recurred in many donors. After further analysis at a later stage, 17,000 or so TCR beta sequences were associated with HLA alleles at 0.05 false discovery rate. A further, later analysis showed that HLA-associated TCR beta chains (compared with equally common others) were more clonally expanded.

Comments on this clone: The antigen is not known.

This TCR came from a man in his forties or fifties in good health and CMV-seropositive. Sequencing input: PBMCs. V and J are TRBV5-4 and TRBJ2-3; TRBD2 aligns across 13 bases. This CDR3 is CAVSPGLAGYTDTQYF. The CDR3 DNA reads TGTGCCGTTTCTCCGGGACTAGCGGGGTACACAGATACGCAGTATTTT.